These T cell receptor beta chains were read from a single sample in a study of cytomegalovirus exposure and HLA in healthy donors. Clones were sequenced by immunoSEQ multiplex PCR, and TCRdb holds only the in-frame ones, with some missing. This table holds under 150,000 clones, about 86% found once. Specimen: PBMCs. These receptors all stem from a woman younger than 45 in good health and CMV-seronegative. CDR3s include the opening cysteine and the closing phenylalanine or tryptophan.

CDR3 | J | V
CASSIQGAYTDTQYF | TRBJ2-3 | TRBV19
CASSPSGRNYEQYF | TRBJ2-7 | TRBV4-2
CAWRVSGASYEQYF | TRBJ2-7 | TRBV30
CASSESIRGAGVVYEQYF | TRBJ2-7 | TRBV10-1
CATSRSGGYVNEQYF | TRBJ2-7 | TRBV15
CASAYRVYGETQYF | TRBJ2-5 | TRBV5-8
CASSQAQGTYNEQFF | TRBJ2-1 | TRBV4-1
CASSAGAGNQPQHF | TRBJ1-5 | TRBV2
CASSHLAGGQDTQYF | TRBJ2-3 | TRBV4-1
CASREGRGYNSPLHF | TRBJ1-6 | TRBV27
CASRLLVPWNYGYTF | TRBJ1-2 | TRBV12-2
CASSLAYSGGAHEQYF | NA | TRBV7-9
CASSLDRMSSYNSPLHF | TRBJ1-6 | TRBV5-6
CASSELAGVYEQYF | TRBJ2-7 | TRBV10-2
CASSPDSLGYTF | TRBJ1-2 | TRBV18
CASSQTGTGGHGYTF | TRBJ1-2 | TRBV11-2
CASSESGGPYNEQFF | TRBJ2-1 | TRBV7-9
CASSSRELVYEQFF | TRBJ2-1 | TRBV5-6
CAISGRGTEAFF | TRBJ1-1 | TRBV10-3
CASSGGTGNYGYTF | TRBJ1-2 | TRBV5-4
CASSPIPLAGGSNEQFF | TRBJ2-1 | TRBV19
CASSLELGQGYEQYF | TRBJ2-7 | TRBV7-2
CASSLARVVIYEQYF | NA | TRBV7-8
CSVSGQGLMWTQYF | TRBJ2-5 | TRBV29-1
CASSDQGFMNTEAFF | TRBJ1-1 | TRBV28
CASSLGGGDRRTEAFF | TRBJ1-1 | TRBV7-9
CASSAGGPLAPKNIQYF | TRBJ2-4 | TRBV6-1
CASSPTQRGHNEQYF | TRBJ2-7 | TRBV7-2
CASSGGTGFSTTVDTEAFF | TRBJ1-1 | TRBV7-9
CASVPGHSNAGYTF | TRBJ1-2 | TRBV7-2
CASLSPSLNTEAFF | TRBJ1-1 | TRBV19
CASMVRASGGYGYTF | TRBJ1-2 | TRBV2
CASSPTEGQLYEQYF | TRBJ2-7 | TRBV18
CASSRDNEQFF | TRBJ2-1 | TRBV4-1
CASSQLTGDPRSPLHF | TRBJ1-6 | TRBV4-3
CASSQALDRGLYEQYF | TRBJ2-7 | TRBV4-3
CASSPRQASTDTQYF | TRBJ2-3 | TRBV2
CASSLLVSATEAFF | TRBJ1-1 | TRBV28
CASSLAGNIQYF | TRBJ2-4 | TRBV28
CASSPGDSFSYEQYF | TRBJ2-7 | TRBV18
CAWSPGPYSNQPQHF | TRBJ1-5 | TRBV30
CASRRTGGGGAFF | TRBJ1-1 | TRBV28
CASSQETRSSYEQYF | TRBJ2-7 | TRBV4-1
CAWSADLAGAVDTQYF | TRBJ2-3 | TRBV30
CASSALAGVGETQYF | TRBJ2-5 | TRBV18
CASSLEQGSYGYTF | TRBJ1-2 | TRBV5-1
CASSPQQGQETQYF | TRBJ2-5 | TRBV18
CASSFYDRGGHGYTF | TRBJ1-2 | TRBV5-5